Below, 20 T cell receptor beta chains from the same sample are listed, as sequenced in a study of control samples from healthy donors and cancer patients. Sequencing was performed with immunoSEQ multiplex PCR; in TCRdb, only in-frame clones are kept and a portion is missing. The sample has over 50,000 clones; roughly 88% are singletons. Source material: blood. These receptor sequences come from a man aged 50 to 60 in good health.

The V call is TRBV11-2, the J call TRBJ2-1, with 10 bases matching TRBD1. This CDR3 region has 16 residues. The germline V gene has CDR1 SGHAT and CDR2 FQNNGV. The J segment lost 3 bases and the V segment lost 3 bases, leaving 5 bases of the junction unmatched. CDR3 sequence reads: CASSFPGQGYYNEQFF. The CDR3 DNA reads as TGTGCCAGCAGCTTCCCGGGACAGGGGTACTACAATGAGCAGTTCTTC.

The CDR3, as DNA: TGTGCCAGCAGCCGGGCCTCATTTTACGAGCAGTACTTC. The encoded protein is CASSRASFYEQYF. This chain links TRBV3-1 (or the pseudogene TRBV3-2) with TRBJ2-7; D uncertain. Germline V CDR1 and CDR2: LGHDT, YNNKEL (reference sequence). This CDR3 is 13 amino acids long. Trimming left V 4 bases short and J 4 bases short, with 11 bases between.

J is TRBJ1-1 and V is TRBV5-8; D unresolved. Germline loops: CDR1 SGHTS, CDR2 YDEGEE. This CDR3 contains 16 residues. V was clipped by 0 bases and J by 1 base, with 13 bases between them. CDR3 bases: TGTGCCAGCAGCTTGGGGACGCCCGTGTGGAACACTGAAGCTTTCTTT. This codes for CASSLGTPVWNTEAFF.

DNA for the CDR3: TGTGCCAGCAGTTTGTTAAGCACTGAAGCTTTCTTT. This sequence encodes CASSLLSTEAFF. This rearrangement joins TRBV12-3 or TRBV12-4 to TRBJ1-1; D call uncertain. V shed 3 bases and J shed 4 bases, with 6 bases lying between them. This CDR3 comprises 12 residues.

This chain joins TRBV7-3 and TRBJ1-1; perhaps TRBD1 as D (5 bases). The V end lost 4 bases, the J end lost 1 base, and 10 bases lay between the germline ends. The CDR3 runs to 14 residues. Germline CDR1 reads SGHTA; CDR2 reads FQGTGA. The CDR3 nucleotides read TGTGCCAGCAGCTATGGGGCGGGGAACACTGAAGCTTTCTTT. Protein: CASSYGAGNTEAFF.

The chain carries TRBV2 and TRBJ2-3; maybe TRBD1 (7 bases). Germline V gene lookup returns CDR1 SNHLY and CDR2 FYNNEI. This CDR3 contains 16 residues. Trimming shortened V by 0 bases and J by 5 bases, and 15 bases separated the two germline ends. Here the CDR3 DNA reads TGTGCCAGCAGTGAAGCGCGGTACAGGGGAGGAGATACGCAGTATTTT. This sequence encodes CASSEARYRGGDTQYF.

The chain uses TRBV11-2 and TRBJ2-7; 8 bases align to TRBD1. The CDR3 runs to 15 residues. Germline V gene sequence: CDR1 SGHAT, CDR2 FQNNGV. Trimming at V came to 4 bases and at J to 4 bases, leaving 9 bases not matched to a gene. In DNA form, the CDR3 reads TGTGCCAGCAGCTCGGGGACAGGTAATGGATACGAGCAGTACTTC. It translates to CASSSGTGNGYEQYF.

This sequence joins TRBV28 and TRBJ2-1; 13 bases are a match to TRBD2. Germline assignment: CDR1 MDHEN and CDR2 SYDVKM. CDR3 size: 15 residues. The J segment lost 6 bases and the V segment lost 6 bases, leaving 5 bases of the junction unmatched. CDR3 residues: CASSLGLAGFNEQFF. DNA of the CDR3: TGTGCCAGCAGCCTGGGACTAGCGGGATTCAATGAGCAGTTCTTC. Based on the CDR3 plus reference TRBV28 and TRBJ2-1, the full variable domain is DVKVTQSSRYLVKRTGEKVFLECVQDMDHENMFWYRQDPGLGLRLIYFSYDVKMKEKGDIPEGYSVSREKKERFSLILESASTNQTSMYLCASSLGLAGFNEQFFGPGTRLTVL.

The rearrangement joins TRBV6-6 to TRBJ1-2; 10 bases fit TRBD1. V trimming: 0 bases; J trimming: 6 bases; junction bases outside the gene matches: 4. The germline gives CDR1 MNHNY, CDR2 SVGAGI (reference sequence). CDR3 size: 15 residues. CDR3 sequence: CASSYSGQGIDGYTF. The CDR3 nucleotides are TGTGCCAGCAGTTACTCGGGACAGGGGATTGATGGCTACACCTTC.

This clone was detected once. The chain carries TRBV29-1 and TRBJ2-7; weak D call: TRBD1 (5 bases). Germline CDR1 reads SQVTM; CDR2 reads ANQGSEA. V shed 6 bases and J shed 0 bases, with 12 bases lying between them. The CDR3 sequence is 13 residues long. The CDR3 loop is CSVETGGSYEQYF. The CDR3 DNA follows: TGCAGCGTCGAAACAGGCGGCTCCTACGAGCAGTACTTC.

V and J are TRBV10-3 and TRBJ1-1; D gene unclear. Trimming removed 3 bases at V and 6 bases at J, with 11 bases between. CDR3 size: 13 residues. Germline lookup yields CDR1 ENHRY and CDR2 SYGVKD. As DNA, the CDR3 is TGTGCCATCAGTGATTTGCGAGCCGCTGAAGCTTTCTTT. Amino acid sequence: CAISDLRAAEAFF.

The chain has TRBV11-2 and TRBJ2-2, with 9 nucleotides matching TRBD1. J was trimmed by 1 base and V by 0 bases; bases with no gene match: 3. Germline V gene lookup returns CDR1 SGHAT and CDR2 FQNNGV. The CDR3 has 17 residues. CDR3 residues: CASSLDRGQGNTGELFF. CDR3 DNA sequence: TGTGCCAGCAGCTTAGATAGGGGACAGGGGAACACCGGGGAGCTGTTTTTT.

CDR3 sequence reads: CAARGRDTGELFF. The CDR3 nucleotides are TGCGCAGCCAGGGGGCGCGACACCGGGGAGCTGTTTTTT. The chain joins TRBV29-1 to TRBJ2-2; 8 bases are a match to TRBD1. The germline V gene has CDR1 SQVTM and CDR2 ANQGSEA. This CDR3 region has 13 residues.

The chain is built from TRBV3-1 (or the pseudogene TRBV3-2) and TRBJ2-2, with 11 bases matching TRBD2. This CDR3 contains 17 residues. J gave up 1 base and V 6 bases, and 7 bases lay outside the gene matches. Germline V lookup: CDR1 LGHDT, CDR2 YNNKEL (reference sequence). In DNA form, the CDR3 reads TGTGCCAGCAGTCAATACGGGACTAGCGGGAACACCGGGGAGCTGTTTTTT. Its protein product is CASSQYGTSGNTGELFF.

V and J are TRBV4-1 and TRBJ2-1; tentative D call: TRBD2 (5 bases). Trimming took off 0 bases at V and 5 bases at J, with 17 bases between the two ends. CDR3 length: 17 residues. The V gene's germline CDR1 is MGHRA and CDR2 YSYEKL. CDR3 sequence reads: CASSQDGVARGDNEQFF. The DNA for the CDR3 is TGCGCCAGCAGCCAAGATGGCGTAGCGCGAGGAGACAATGAGCAGTTCTTC.

The rearrangement uses TRBV6-2 or TRBV6-3 and TRBJ1-5, with D perhaps TRBD1 (5 bases). The germline CDR1 and CDR2 sequences are MNHEY and SVGEGT. V shed 3 bases and J shed 3 bases, with 15 bases lying between them. CDR3 length: 16 amino acids. In DNA form, the CDR3 reads TGTGCCAGCAGTTATCTTGGACAAGGCAACAATCAGCCCCAGCATTTT. This gives the protein CASSYLGQGNNQPQHF.

This chain links TRBV28 with TRBJ2-5, with D hard to call. V shed 5 bases and J shed 2 bases, with 18 bases lying between them. From germline, CDR1 is MDHEN and CDR2 SYDVKM. The CDR3 spans 16 residues. The CDR3 DNA sequence: TGTGCCAGCAGTCTCATCACCTTAGGCAAGCAAGAGACCCAGTACTTC. This sequence encodes CASSLITLGKQETQYF. Based on the CDR3 plus reference TRBV28 and TRBJ2-5, the full variable domain is DVKVTQSSRYLVKRTGEKVFLECVQDMDHENMFWYRQDPGLGLRLIYFSYDVKMKEKGDIPEGYSVSREKKERFSLILESASTNQTSMYLCASSLITLGKQETQYFGPGTRLLVL.

V is TRBV5-1 and J is TRBJ1-5, with TRBD1 as a possible D gene (5 bases). V dropped 2 bases and J dropped 5 bases, with 14 bases sitting between them. Germline V lookup: CDR1 SGHRS, CDR2 YFSETQ. The length of the CDR3 is 15 residues. CDR3 residues: CASSFQGASDQPQHF. CDR3 DNA: TGCGCCAGCAGCTTCCAGGGAGCCTCGGATCAGCCCCAGCATTTT.

The chain uses TRBV12-2 and TRBJ2-7. TRBV12-2 has pseudogene status. The CDR3 extends over 19 amino acids. The CDR3 nucleotides read TGTGCAAGTCGCTTAAGGTCCGGGGTTAAAGACAGTGGGTCCTACGAGCAGTACTTC. Protein product: CASRLRSGVKDSGSYEQYF.

The gene calls are TRBV18 and TRBJ1-1, with D perhaps matching TRBD1 (6 bases). The ends were cut back, 5 bases at V and 1 base at J, with 8 bases in the middle. Germline values: CDR1 KGHSH, CDR2 LQKENI. This CDR3 has 13 amino acids. The CDR3 nucleotides are TGTGCCAGCTCAGGGGGGGCGAACACTGAAGCTTTCTTT. It encodes CASSGGANTEAFF.